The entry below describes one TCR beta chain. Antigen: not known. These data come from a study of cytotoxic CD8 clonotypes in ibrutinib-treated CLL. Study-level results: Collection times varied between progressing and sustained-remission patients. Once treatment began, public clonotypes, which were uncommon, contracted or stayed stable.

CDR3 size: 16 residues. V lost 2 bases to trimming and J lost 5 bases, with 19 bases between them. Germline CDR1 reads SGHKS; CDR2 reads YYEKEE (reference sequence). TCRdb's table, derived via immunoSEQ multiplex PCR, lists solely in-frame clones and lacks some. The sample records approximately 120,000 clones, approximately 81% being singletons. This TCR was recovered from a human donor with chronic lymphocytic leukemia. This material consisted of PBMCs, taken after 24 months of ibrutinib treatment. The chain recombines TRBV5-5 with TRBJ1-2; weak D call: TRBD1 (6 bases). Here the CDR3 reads CASSFGLGGSSYGYTF. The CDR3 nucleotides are TGTGCCAGCAGCTTTGGTCTCGGGGGCAGTTCATATGGCTACACCTTC.